The sample holds many counts of the clone carrying this TCR beta chain. RNA-based 3' RACE libraries used unique molecular identifiers. A single record per CDR3 protein comes from TCRdb applying MiXCR to the 3' RACE reads. The table shows approximately 15,000 distinct CDR3 sequences, with around 3.3% occurring only once. The germline V gene encodes CDR1 MGHRA and CDR2 YSYEKL. The CDR3 contains 15 residues. The V end lost 5 bases, the J end lost 3 bases, and 16 bases lay between the germline ends. This record belongs to a study of HIV-infected children after antiretroviral therapy interruption. Overall study context: Continuous-treatment children had median age around 8 years, interruption more than 9 years. Most children had recorded EBV and CMV exposure.

Sample treatment: PENTA 11 planned treatment interruption arm or continuous ART arm. The clonotype originates from a pool of human donors with HIV. Sequences were derived from CD45RO+ CD8+ T cells from PBMCs, pooled from several time points, sampled from a donor given antiretroviral therapy, either interrupted or continuous. Sample subset: memory CD8+ CD45RO+ CD45RA- T cells. The rearrangement uses TRBV4-1 and TRBJ2-5; no clear D. CDR3 in amino acids: CASSCGCTSEETQYF. CDR3 nucleotides: TGCGCCAGCAGCTGCGGTTGTACCTCCGAAGAGACCCAGTACTTC.